This T cell receptor (beta chain) emerged from a study of blood T cell repertoires in COVID-19. The table came from immunoSEQ multiplex PCR; TCRdb's copy has only in-frame clones and leaves some out. The profile shows roughly 230,000 clones, around 87% of them singletons. This CDR3 contains 15 residues. The germline V gene has CDR1 KGHSH and CDR2 LQKENI. Trimming shortened V by 0 bases and J by 4 bases, and 12 bases separated the two germline ends. This receptor was taken from a woman aged 60-70 years with COVID-19, enrolled during active disease. The source material was peripheral blood. The chain combines TRBV18 with TRBJ1-1; weak D call: TRBD1 (6 bases). The CDR3 DNA follows: TGTGCCAGCTCACCACCACAGGGACGGACCACTGAAGCTTTCTTT. Translating gives CASSPPQGRTTEAFF.